This entry lists 30 T cell receptor beta chains sequenced from one sample in a study of T cell repertoires in cytomegalovirus infection. TCRdb passed the reads through MiXCR, listing each CDR3 protein once. The profile shows about 310,000 distinct CDR3 sequences, roughly a sixth of them singletons. Sequenced input: PBMCs. The receptors derive from a human donor in good health (CMV status not recorded). Some clones in this sample may be carry-over from other donors' samples.

The chain recombines TRBV12-3 or TRBV12-4 with TRBJ1-2, with D perhaps TRBD1 (5 bases). Trimming stripped 0 bases from V and 9 bases from J, with 23 bases between. The CDR3 is 17 amino acids. The CDR3 nucleotides are TGTGCCAGCAGTTTAGCTAGACCGGGACGGCGAGCGTTAAGCTACACCTTC. It specifies CASSLARPGRRALSYTF.

This clonotype was seen a handful of times. V and J are TRBV19 and TRBJ2-7; 9 bases align to TRBD1. V was pared by 5 bases and J by 6 bases, with 8 bases of the junction left unmatched. The CDR3 totals 14 residues. CDR1 is LNHDA, CDR2 SQIVND, per germline (reference sequence). CDR3 sequence: CASSDGTGIFEQYF. For the CDR3, the DNA is TGTGCCAGTAGTGACGGGACAGGGATATTCGAGCAGTACTTC.

This clonotype has at least ten counts. V is TRBV7-9 and J is TRBJ2-2; TRBD1 matches 7 bases. Germline V gene data show CDR1 as SEHNR and CDR2 as FQNEAQ (reference sequence). J lost 2 bases, V lost 7 bases, and 10 bases had no gene match. The CDR3 is 16 amino acids. The DNA for the CDR3 is TGTGCCAGCACCCCATTCGGGACAGAAAACACCGGGGAGCTGTTTTTT. This codes for CASTPFGTENTGELFF.

This clonotype was counted ten times or more. The chain recombines TRBV7-2 with TRBJ1-1; no firm D call. CDR1 SGHTA and CDR2 FQGNSA come from the germline V gene. V was trimmed by 5 bases and J by 1 base, leaving 8 bases between them. This CDR3 has 13 amino acids. This chain's CDR3 is CASSQQQNTEAFF. CDR3 nucleotide sequence: TGTGCCAGCAGCCAACAGCAGAACACTGAAGCTTTCTTT.

The J gene is TRBJ2-2, the V gene TRBV6-5; weak D call: TRBD1 (6 bases). Germline-derived CDR1 and CDR2 are MNHEY and SVGAGI. CDR3 length equals 12 residues. V was cut by 6 bases and J by 7 bases, with 9 bases left in between. CDR3 in amino acids: CASSEGVGELFF. Written as DNA, the CDR3 is TGTGCCAGCAGCGAGGGGGTCGGGGAGCTGTTTTTT.

This clonotype was recorded at least ten times. The gene calls are TRBV7-2 and TRBJ2-7, with D perhaps matching TRBD2 (7 bases). From germline, CDR1 is SGHTA and CDR2 FQGNSA. V was pared by 1 base and J by 5 bases, with 12 bases between. The CDR3 has 14 residues. CDR3: CASSLVGGADEQYF. Here the CDR3 DNA reads TGTGCCAGCAGCTTAGTGGGGGGGGCCGACGAGCAGTACTTC.

At least ten counts were recorded for this clonotype. The rearrangement uses TRBV14 and TRBJ1-6, with unresolved D. Germline V gene lookup returns CDR1 SGHDN and CDR2 FVKESK. The ends were cut back, 2 bases at V and 9 bases at J, with 11 bases in the middle. The CDR3 length is 14 residues. CDR3 sequence reads: CASSQWEPGSPLHF. In nucleotides, the CDR3 is TGTGCCAGCAGCCAATGGGAGCCCGGTTCACCCCTCCACTTT.

This clonotype was found a few times. The chain recombines TRBV19 with TRBJ2-1; D uncertain. V shed 3 bases and J shed 8 bases, with 11 bases lying between them. The CDR3 has 13 amino acids. Germline V gene lookup returns CDR1 LNHDA and CDR2 SQIVND (reference sequence). CDR3 sequence: CASSMGFEYEQFF. DNA for the CDR3: TGTGCCAGTAGTATGGGCTTTGAGTATGAGCAGTTCTTC.

The chain recombines TRBV10-3 with TRBJ2-7, with a possible D match to TRBD2 (6 bases). V lost 8 bases and J lost 8, with 19 bases in between. CDR3 length: 13 residues. CDR1 and CDR2 (germline): ENHRY, SYGVKD. The CDR3 DNA sequence: TGTGCCATCGGAGGGGCAGATGCTAACAAGCAGTACTTC. Translating it yields CAIGGADANKQYF.

The V gene is TRBV20-1, the J gene TRBJ2-5; D could derive from TRBD1 or TRBD2 (5 bases each). CDR1 and CDR2 (germline): DFQATT, SNEGSKA (reference sequence). The CDR3 has 15 amino acids. V shed 3 bases and J shed 4 bases, with 18 bases lying between them. The CDR3 reads CSARGPGPLGETQYF. CDR3 in DNA: TGCAGTGCTAGGGGACCGGGCCCACTAGGAGAGACCCAGTACTTC.

The chain uses TRBV20-1 and TRBJ2-5; 9 positions agree with TRBD2. CDR1 is DFQATT, CDR2 SNEGSKA, per germline (reference sequence). J was trimmed by 2 bases and V by 3 bases; bases with no gene match: 7. CDR3 size: 15 residues. This chain's CDR3 is CSASSLAGSQETQYF. The CDR3 coding sequence is TGCAGTGCTAGCTCCCTAGCGGGGTCACAAGAGACCCAGTACTTC.

This clonotype has a count of ten or more. The chain has TRBV7-2 and TRBJ1-3, with D perhaps TRBD1 (5 bases). CDR1 SGHTA and CDR2 FQGNSA come from the germline V gene. The CDR3 has 16 amino acids. Trimming shortened V by 1 base and J by 4 bases, and 14 bases separated the two germline ends. This chain's CDR3 is CASSLVRGDRGNTIYF. The DNA of the CDR3 is TGTGCCAGCAGCTTAGTTCGTGGGGACCGAGGAAACACCATATATTTT.

This clonotype has a count of ten or more. V gene TRBV7-8 combines with J gene TRBJ2-5, with 7 positions matching TRBD2. This CDR3 has 14 residues. After removal of 3 bases from V and 5 bases from J, the junction contained 6 bases not matched to a gene. Germline V gene data show CDR1 as SGHVS and CDR2 as FQNEAQ. In DNA form, the CDR3 reads TGTGCCAGCAGCTTCCAAGCGGGGTATGAGACCCAGTACTTC. It encodes CASSFQAGYETQYF.

This clonotype was observed a handful of times. The chain joins TRBV24-1 to TRBJ1-4, with TRBD1 identical over 12 bases. Unmatched junction bases numbered 24, after V lost 5 bases and J lost 15 bases. Germline V gene data show CDR1 as KGHDR and CDR2 as SFDVKD. The CDR3 is made up of 19 amino acids. Here the CDR3 DNA reads TGTGCCACCAGTGGCCCCGGGACAGGGGGCGCAAGGGGAACAGGGGAAGTGTTTTTT. Encoded protein: CATSGPGTGGARGTGEVFF.

This clonotype was seen a few times. The chain uses TRBV5-5 and TRBJ1-6, with unresolved D. Trimming took 0 bases from V and 14 from J, leaving 12 bases between them. Germline V gives CDR1 SGHKS, CDR2 YYEKEE (reference sequence). This CDR3 has 13 residues. CDR3 DNA: TGTGCCAGCAGCTTGGGGGCCTCCGAGTCCCTCCACTTT. Translated: CASSLGASESLHF.

This clonotype was observed at least ten times. V and J are TRBV27 and TRBJ2-1; the D is unclear. V shed 2 bases and J shed 4 bases, with 9 bases lying between them. Germline lookup yields CDR1 MNHEY and CDR2 SMNVEV (reference sequence). CDR3 length: 14 residues. The CDR3 sequence is CASSLVTDYNEQFF. The CDR3 nucleotides are TGTGCCAGCAGTTTAGTTACAGATTACAATGAGCAGTTCTTC.

Ten or more counts support this clonotype. J is TRBJ1-5 and V is TRBV6-2 or TRBV6-3; D gene uncertain. Germline assignment: CDR1 MNHEY and CDR2 SVGEGT. The CDR3 is made up of 13 amino acids. Trimming removed 2 bases from V and 7 bases from J, with 9 bases in between. CDR3 sequence reads: CASSYAGEQPQHF. The CDR3 DNA follows: TGTGCCAGCAGTTACGCGGGAGAACAGCCCCAGCATTTT.

The sample holds many counts of this clonotype. V gene TRBV28 combines with J gene TRBJ1-5; no reliable D call. This CDR3 has 12 amino acids. V lost 8 bases to trimming and J lost 6 bases, with 11 bases between them. Germline-derived CDR1 and CDR2 are MDHEN and SYDVKM. CDR3 bases: TGTGCCAGCGGCATCGGGGTTCAGCCCCAGCATTTT. Its translation: CASGIGVQPQHF.

As DNA, the CDR3 is TGTGCCAGCAGTCCGGATTGGATTCTAGGGATCGTTTATTTT. This gives the protein CASSPDWILGIVYF. The chain joins TRBV28 to TRBJ1-3; D not certain. Trimming removed 5 bases from V and 16 bases from J, with 24 bases in between. Germline CDR1 and CDR2: MDHEN and SYDVKM. The CDR3 sequence is 14 residues long.

This clonotype was recorded many times. The chain joins TRBV2 to TRBJ2-1, with D maybe TRBD2 (5 bases). V was trimmed by 7 bases and J by 8 bases, leaving 9 bases between them. Germline V lookup: CDR1 SNHLY, CDR2 FYNNEI. The length of the CDR3 is 11 residues. The CDR3: CASMREHEQFF. For the CDR3, the DNA is TGTGCCAGCATGAGGGAGCATGAGCAGTTCTTC.

The chain employs TRBV7-9 and TRBJ2-2; 7 bases match TRBD2. The V gene end was trimmed by 2 bases and the J gene end by 5 bases; junction bases not matched to a gene: 2. Germline V gene sequence: CDR1 SEHNR, CDR2 FQNEAQ (reference sequence). The CDR3 consists of 14 residues. This CDR3 reads CASSLSGITGELFF. In DNA form, the CDR3 reads TGTGCCAGCAGCTTAAGCGGGATTACCGGGGAGCTGTTTTTT.

There are a few counts of this clonotype. The V and J genes are TRBV16 and TRBJ1-2, with 7 bases fitting TRBD1. V gave up 0 bases and J gave up 7 bases; unmatched junction bases: 5. Germline CDR1 and CDR2: KGHSY and FQNENV. This CDR3 contains 14 residues. This CDR3 reads CASSQSVTGAGYTF. CDR3 bases: TGTGCCAGCAGCCAATCCGTCACAGGGGCTGGCTACACCTTC. The full variable domain, with the rest looked up from reference TRBV16 and TRBJ1-2, is GEEVAQTPKHLVRGEGQKAKLYCAPIKGHSYVFWYQQVLKNEFKFLISFQNENVFDETGMPKERFSAKCLPNSPCSLEIQATKLEDSAVYFCASSQSVTGAGYTFGSGTRLTVV.

There are a few counts of this clonotype. V usage is TRBV28 and J usage is TRBJ2-4; either TRBD1 or TRBD2 may fit D (6 bases each). The germline V gene encodes CDR1 MDHEN and CDR2 SYDVKM. V shed 5 bases and J shed 0 bases, with 14 bases lying between them. The CDR3 consists of 16 residues. This CDR3 is CASSPQGRLAKNIQYF. The CDR3 nucleotides read TGTGCCAGCAGTCCGCAGGGGAGGCTAGCCAAAAACATTCAGTACTTC.

This clonotype occurred a few times. This chain connects TRBV5-1 to TRBJ1-6, with D possibly being TRBD1 (5 bases). V gave up 0 bases and J gave up 1 base, with 8 bases separating them. The CDR3 covers 16 residues. Germline V CDR1 and CDR2: SGHRS, YFSETQ. The CDR3 spells CASSLVGESYNSPLHF. The CDR3 nucleotides are TGCGCCAGCAGCTTGGTGGGGGAATCCTATAATTCACCCCTCCACTTT.

This clonotype was found a few times. The chain joins TRBV7-2 to TRBJ1-2, with D possibly matching TRBD1 (6 bases). From germline, CDR1 is SGHTA and CDR2 FQGNSA. There are 15 residues in the CDR3. V was cut by 0 bases and J by 4 bases, with 12 bases left in between. CDR3 amino acids: CASSLAQGRAYGYTF. CDR3 bases: TGTGCCAGCAGCTTAGCCCAGGGGAGGGCCTATGGCTACACCTTC.

Here the CDR3 DNA reads TGTGCCAGCAGTGAACTAGCGATCCAAGAGACCCAGTACTTC. This sequence encodes CASSELAIQETQYF. The rearrangement links TRBV2 to TRBJ2-5; TRBD2 might be the D (6 bases). From germline, CDR1 is SNHLY and CDR2 FYNNEI. CDR3 length equals 14 residues. V lost 2 bases and J 1 base, leaving 8 bases between the germline ends. Using reference TRBV2 and TRBJ2-5 for the parts outside the CDR3, the full variable domain is EPEVTQTPSHQVTQMGQEVILRCVPISNHLYFYWYRQILGQKVEFLVSFYNNEISEKSEIFDDQFSVERPDGSNFTLKIRSTKLEDSAMYFCASSELAIQETQYFGPGTRLLVL.

The chain carries TRBV29-1 and TRBJ1-2, with D possibly being TRBD1 (6 bases). V was cut by 5 bases and J by 0 bases, with 16 bases left in between. The CDR3 runs to 15 residues. Germline V gene sequence: CDR1 SQVTM, CDR2 ANQGSEA. Here the CDR3 DNA reads TGCAGCGTTCGCCACCGGGACAAGACTAACTATGGCTACACCTTC. It translates to CSVRHRDKTNYGYTF. The full variable domain, completed using reference TRBV29-1 and TRBJ1-2, is SAVISQKPSRDICQRGTSLTIQCQVDSQVTMMFWYRQQPGQSLTLIATANQGSEATYESGFVIDKFPISRPNLTFSTLTVSNMSPEDSSIYLCSVRHRDKTNYGYTFGSGTRLTVV.

V is TRBV5-1 and J is TRBJ2-3, with no clear D. The germline V gene has CDR1 SGHRS and CDR2 YFSETQ. The CDR3 consists of 15 residues. Trimming shortened V by 2 bases and J by 0 bases, and 10 bases separated the two germline ends. CDR3 region: CASSLLVSSTDTQYF. DNA for the CDR3: TGCGCCAGCAGCTTATTAGTTTCTAGCACAGATACGCAGTATTTT. The variable domain in full, with the rest retrieved from reference TRBV5-1 and TRBJ2-3, is KAGVTQTPRYLIKTRGQQVTLSCSPISGHRSVSWYQQTPGQGLQFLFEYFSETQRNKGNFPGRFSGRQFSNSRSEMNVSTLELGDSALYLCASSLLVSSTDTQYFGPGTRLTVL.

V is TRBV10-3 and J is TRBJ1-5, with TRBD1 matching over 9 bases. Germline V gives CDR1 ENHRY, CDR2 SYGVKD. After removal of 8 bases from V and 5 bases from J, the junction contained 4 bases not matched to a gene. CDR3 length equals 13 residues. The CDR3 region is CAISRTGDQPQHF. The CDR3 nucleotides read TGTGCCATCTCCCGGACAGGGGATCAGCCCCAGCATTTT.

Notes on this clonotype: This clone may be a read error of a much larger clone one base away. The chain joins TRBV28 to TRBJ1-2, with 11 bases lining up with TRBD1. This CDR3 has 15 residues. From germline, CDR1 is MDHEN and CDR2 SYDVKM. The CDR3, as DNA: TGTGACAGCAGTTCGGGCGGGACAGGGGGGCATGGCTACACCTTC. This sequence encodes CDSSSGGTGGHGYTF.